This TCR beta chain was captured in a study of T cell responses to AZD1222 COVID-19 vaccine. This CDR3 is built from 14 residues. Germline assignment: CDR1 ENHRY and CDR2 SYGVKD. The germline V and J ends were trimmed by 6 bases and 1 base, with 12 bases remaining between them. Measured with immunoSEQ multiplex PCR; TCRdb has only the in-frame clones, and not every one. This table holds around 89,000 clones, under 95% found once. The gene calls are TRBV10-3 and TRBJ1-1, with D unresolved. This sequence was found in an adult in good health. Source: peripheral blood, taken on day 0 of AZD1222 vaccination. CDR3 amino acids: CAIRGTTENTEAFF. The DNA of the CDR3 is TGTGCCATCAGGGGTACGACGGAGAACACTGAAGCTTTCTTT.